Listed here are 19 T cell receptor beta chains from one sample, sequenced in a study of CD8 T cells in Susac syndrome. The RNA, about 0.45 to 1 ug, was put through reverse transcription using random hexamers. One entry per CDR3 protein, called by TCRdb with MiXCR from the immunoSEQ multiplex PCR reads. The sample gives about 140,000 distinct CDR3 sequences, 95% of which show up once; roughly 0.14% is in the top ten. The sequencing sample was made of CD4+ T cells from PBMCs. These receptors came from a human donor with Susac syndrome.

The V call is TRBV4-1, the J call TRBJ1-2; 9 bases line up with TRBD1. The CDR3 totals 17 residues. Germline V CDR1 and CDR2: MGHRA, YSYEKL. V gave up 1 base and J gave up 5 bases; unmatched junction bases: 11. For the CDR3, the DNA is TGCGCCAGCAGCCAAGCCGCGAGACAGGGGGACAGATATGGCTACACCTTC. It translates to CASSQAARQGDRYGYTF.

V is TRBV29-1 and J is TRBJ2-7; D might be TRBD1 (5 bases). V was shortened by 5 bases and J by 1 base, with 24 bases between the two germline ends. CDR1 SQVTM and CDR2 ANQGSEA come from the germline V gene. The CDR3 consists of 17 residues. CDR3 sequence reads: CSVSAPVGGRASYEQYF. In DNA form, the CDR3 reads TGCAGCGTTTCCGCCCCCGTTGGCGGCAGGGCATCCTACGAGCAGTACTTC.

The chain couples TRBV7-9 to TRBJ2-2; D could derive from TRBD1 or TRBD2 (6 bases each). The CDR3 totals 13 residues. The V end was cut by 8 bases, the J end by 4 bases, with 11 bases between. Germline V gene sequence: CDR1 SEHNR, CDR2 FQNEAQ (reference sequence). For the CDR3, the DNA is TGTGCCAGCCGTCCGGGGGCCACCGGGGAGCTGTTTTTT. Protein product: CASRPGATGELFF.

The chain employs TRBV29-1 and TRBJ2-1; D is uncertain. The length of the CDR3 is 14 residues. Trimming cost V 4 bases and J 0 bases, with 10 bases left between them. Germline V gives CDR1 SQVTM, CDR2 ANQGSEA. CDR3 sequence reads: CSVARRSSYNEQFF. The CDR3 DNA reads TGCAGCGTTGCCCGTCGAAGCTCCTACAATGAGCAGTTCTTC.

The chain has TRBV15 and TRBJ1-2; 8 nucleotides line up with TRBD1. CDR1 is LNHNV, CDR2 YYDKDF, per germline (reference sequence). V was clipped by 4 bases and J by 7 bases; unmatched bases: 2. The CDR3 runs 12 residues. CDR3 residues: CATSTTGAGYTF. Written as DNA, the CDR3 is TGTGCCACCAGCACGACAGGGGCTGGCTACACCTTC.

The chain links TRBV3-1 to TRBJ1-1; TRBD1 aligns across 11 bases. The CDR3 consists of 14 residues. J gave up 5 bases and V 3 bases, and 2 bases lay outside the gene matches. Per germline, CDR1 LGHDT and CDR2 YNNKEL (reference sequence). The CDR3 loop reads CASSQGQGGTEAFF. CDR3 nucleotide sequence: TGTGCCAGCAGCCAGGGACAGGGGGGAACTGAAGCTTTCTTT.

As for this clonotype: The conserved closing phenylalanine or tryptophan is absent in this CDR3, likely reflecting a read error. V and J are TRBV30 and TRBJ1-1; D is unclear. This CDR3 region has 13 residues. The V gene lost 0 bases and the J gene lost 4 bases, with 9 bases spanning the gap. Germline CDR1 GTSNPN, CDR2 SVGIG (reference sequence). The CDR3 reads CAWSVAWGTEAFL. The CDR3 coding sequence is TGTGCCTGGAGTGTAGCTTGGGGCACTGAAGCTTTCCTT.

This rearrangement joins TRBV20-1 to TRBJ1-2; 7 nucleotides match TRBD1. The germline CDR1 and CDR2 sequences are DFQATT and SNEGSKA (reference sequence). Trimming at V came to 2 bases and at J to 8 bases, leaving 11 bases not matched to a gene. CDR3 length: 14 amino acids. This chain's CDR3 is CSARRRGRVEGYTF. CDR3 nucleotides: TGCAGTGCTAGACGTAGGGGGCGCGTGGAGGGCTACACCTTC.

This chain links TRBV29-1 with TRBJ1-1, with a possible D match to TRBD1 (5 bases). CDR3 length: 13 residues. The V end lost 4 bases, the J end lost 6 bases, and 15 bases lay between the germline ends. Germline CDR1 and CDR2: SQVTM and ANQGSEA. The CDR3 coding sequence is TGCAGCGTTGGCCCCAACACAGGCTCTGAAGCTTTCTTT. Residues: CSVGPNTGSEAFF.

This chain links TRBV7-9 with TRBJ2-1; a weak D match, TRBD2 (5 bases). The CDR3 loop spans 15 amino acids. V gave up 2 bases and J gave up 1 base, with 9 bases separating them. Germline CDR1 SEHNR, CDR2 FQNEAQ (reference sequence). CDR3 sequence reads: CASSLSGGSYNEQFF. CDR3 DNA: TGTGCCAGCAGCTTATCCGGAGGATCCTACAATGAGCAGTTCTTC.

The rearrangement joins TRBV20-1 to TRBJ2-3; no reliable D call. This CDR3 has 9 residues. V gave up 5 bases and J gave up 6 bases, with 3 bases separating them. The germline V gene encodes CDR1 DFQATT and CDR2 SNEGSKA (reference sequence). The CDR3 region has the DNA TGCAGTGCTCCCGATACGCAGTATTTT. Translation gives CSAPDTQYF.

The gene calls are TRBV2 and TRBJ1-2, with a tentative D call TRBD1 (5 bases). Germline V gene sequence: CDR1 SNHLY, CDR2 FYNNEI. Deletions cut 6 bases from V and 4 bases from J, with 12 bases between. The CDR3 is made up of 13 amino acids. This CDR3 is CASSRSQGYGYTF. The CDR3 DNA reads TGTGCCAGCAGCCGGTCGCAGGGCTATGGCTACACCTTC.

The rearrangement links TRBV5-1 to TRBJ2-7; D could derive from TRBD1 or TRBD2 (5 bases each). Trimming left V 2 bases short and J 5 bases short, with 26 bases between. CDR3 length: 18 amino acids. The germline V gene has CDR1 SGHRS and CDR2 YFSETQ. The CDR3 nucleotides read TGCGCCAGCAGCTTTATTCCGGGACCCAGTGGTGGCTTAGACGAGCAGTACTTC. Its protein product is CASSFIPGPSGGLDEQYF.

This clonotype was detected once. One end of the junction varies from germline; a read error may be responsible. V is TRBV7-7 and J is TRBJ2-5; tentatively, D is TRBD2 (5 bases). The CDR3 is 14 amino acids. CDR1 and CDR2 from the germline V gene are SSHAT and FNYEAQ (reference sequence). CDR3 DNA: TGTGCTAGCAGCTTACTCCGGGGAGCAGAGACCCAGTACTTC. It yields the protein CASSLLRGAETQYF.

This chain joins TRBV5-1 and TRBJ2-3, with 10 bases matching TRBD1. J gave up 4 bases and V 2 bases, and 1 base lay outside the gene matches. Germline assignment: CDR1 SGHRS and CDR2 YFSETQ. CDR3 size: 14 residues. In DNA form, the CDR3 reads TGCGCCAGCAGCTTCGGACAGGGGGCAGATACGCAGTATTTT. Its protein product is CASSFGQGADTQYF. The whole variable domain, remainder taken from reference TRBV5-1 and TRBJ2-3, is KAGVTQTPRYLIKTRGQQVTLSCSPISGHRSVSWYQQTPGQGLQFLFEYFSETQRNKGNFPGRFSGRQFSNSRSEMNVSTLELGDSALYLCASSFGQGADTQYFGPGTRLTVL.

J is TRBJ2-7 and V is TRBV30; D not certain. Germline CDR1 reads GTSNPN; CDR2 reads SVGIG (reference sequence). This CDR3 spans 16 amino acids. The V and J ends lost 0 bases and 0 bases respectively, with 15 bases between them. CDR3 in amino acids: CAWSVLATTSSYEQYF. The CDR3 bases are TGTGCCTGGAGTGTGTTAGCTACCACAAGCTCCTACGAGCAGTACTTC.

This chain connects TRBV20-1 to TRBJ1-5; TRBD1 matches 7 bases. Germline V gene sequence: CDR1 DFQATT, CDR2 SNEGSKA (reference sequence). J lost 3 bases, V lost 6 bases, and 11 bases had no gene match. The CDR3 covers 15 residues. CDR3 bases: TGCAGTGCAGCAAGCACAGGGGCCTCCAATCAGCCCCAGCATTTT. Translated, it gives CSAASTGASNQPQHF.

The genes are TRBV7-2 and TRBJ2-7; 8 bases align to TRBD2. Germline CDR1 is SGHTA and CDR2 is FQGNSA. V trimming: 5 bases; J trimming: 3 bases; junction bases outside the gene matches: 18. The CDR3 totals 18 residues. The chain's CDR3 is CASSIRGNLAGEGYEQYF. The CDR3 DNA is TGTGCCAGCAGCATAAGAGGGAACCTAGCGGGCGAAGGCTACGAGCAGTACTTC. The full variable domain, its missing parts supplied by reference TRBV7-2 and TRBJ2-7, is GAGVSQSPSNKVTEKGKDVELRCDPISGHTALYWYRQSLGQGLEFLIYFQGNSAPDKSGLPSDRFSAERTGGSVSTLTIQRTQQEDSAVYLCASSIRGNLAGEGYEQYFGPGTRLTVT.

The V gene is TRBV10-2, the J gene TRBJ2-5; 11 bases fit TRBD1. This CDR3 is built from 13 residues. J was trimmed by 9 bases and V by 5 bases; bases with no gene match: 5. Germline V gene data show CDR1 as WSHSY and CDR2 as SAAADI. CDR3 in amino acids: CASSPGQGVPQYF. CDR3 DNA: TGCGCCAGCAGTCCGGGACAGGGGGTTCCCCAGTACTTC.